This T cell receptor beta chain was profiled in a study of regulatory T cells in long-lasting Graves disease. Study-wide findings and caveats: TRBV28, TRBJ1-2 and TRBJ2-5 were segments that persistent disease favored. A limited number of samples was an acknowledged limitation.

Germline V gives CDR1 SGHKS, CDR2 YYEKEE (reference sequence). CDR3 length: 15 residues. This clonotype has a count of ten or more. Its antigen is not identified. Mismatch with germline at one junction end may stem from a read error. In building TCR beta libraries, iRepertoire HTBI primers were used together with Arm-PCR of CDR3 regions. One entry per CDR3 protein results from TCRdb running MiXCR on the multiplex PCR reads. The sample has 360,000 or so distinct CDR3 sequences, 15% to 20% seen once. Regarding time point: newly diagnosed GD, antithyroid drugs for less than 3 months. PBMC RNA served as the TCR library source. A further study also used this sample, focusing on T cells in Graves' hyperthyroidism and ophthalmopathy. That report adds: Appearing also in blood were most of the thyroid clonotypes expanded above 0.001. Separation of ophthalmopathy from stable hyperthyroidism was achieved by a 13 V-J model.

This sample comprised peripheral blood mononuclear cells (PBMCs), obtained at new diagnosis, from a patient treated with antithyroid drugs. The receptor was derived from a woman under 30 with Graves disease. The V call is TRBV5-5, the J call TRBJ2-2, with D maybe TRBD2 (6 bases). The CDR3 DNA follows: TGCGCCAGCAGCGGGCGGTCGGGGGACACCGGGGAGCTGTTTTTT. Translating it yields CASSGRSGDTGELFF.